What follows are 23 T cell receptor beta chains derived from one specimen sequenced in a study of CD8 T cells in Susac syndrome. An amount of RNA that ranged from roughly 0.5 to 1 ug was reverse transcribed with random hexamers. TCRdb analysed the immunoSEQ multiplex PCR reads with MiXCR anew, one entry per CDR3 protein. The sample carries approximately 65,000 distinct CDR3 sequences, around nine tenths recorded once. Sequences were obtained from CD8+ T cells from PBMCs. The receptors here all came from a human donor in good health.

V gene TRBV29-1 combines with J gene TRBJ2-7; the D gene is possibly TRBD2 (6 bases). This CDR3 has 13 residues. Germline CDR1 is SQVTM and CDR2 is ANQGSEA. Between the trimmed V and J ends, which lost 4 bases and 3 bases, there was a span of 13 bases. The CDR3 loop reads CSVVGGNGYEQYF. The CDR3 coding sequence is TGCAGCGTTGTTGGAGGGAACGGCTACGAGCAGTACTTC.

The genes are TRBV20-1 and TRBJ1-6, with 7 bases fitting TRBD1. The CDR3 is made up of 15 amino acids. Germline values: CDR1 DFQATT, CDR2 SNEGSKA (reference sequence). J gave up 6 bases and V 1 base, and 6 bases lay outside the gene matches. The CDR3 region has the DNA TGCAGTGCTAGAGCCGAGGGGGCGGGTAATTCACCCCTCCACTTT. Amino acids: CSARAEGAGNSPLHF.

The rearrangement joins TRBV12-3 or TRBV12-4 to TRBJ2-3; tentative D call: TRBD2 (7 bases). This CDR3 spans 15 amino acids. V dropped 1 base and J dropped 2 bases, with 10 bases sitting between them. The CDR3 loop reads CASSLGGGYTDTQYF. The CDR3, as DNA: TGTGCCAGCAGTTTAGGGGGGGGCTACACAGATACGCAGTATTTT.

V gene TRBV27 combines with J gene TRBJ2-1, with 9 nucleotides matching TRBD1. CDR1 MNHEY and CDR2 SMNVEV come from the germline V gene (reference sequence). V shed 5 bases and J 9 bases; nucleotides not matched to a gene: 14. The CDR3 extends over 16 amino acids. DNA of the CDR3: TGTGCCAGCAGTGCCTCCCCCGGGACAGGGTTGGGTGAGCAGTTCTTC. This encodes CASSASPGTGLGEQFF.

The chain couples TRBV9 to TRBJ2-7, with 7 bases matching TRBD1. V lost 3 bases to trimming and J lost 3 bases; unmatched junction nucleotides: 6. The CDR3 loop spans 14 amino acids. Germline V gene lookup returns CDR1 SGDLS and CDR2 YYNGEE. This chain's CDR3 is CASSARDSYYEQYF. CDR3 bases: TGTGCCAGCAGCGCTCGGGACAGTTACTACGAGCAGTACTTC.

This clonotype has just one count. One end of the junction varies from germline; a read error may be responsible. V usage is TRBV9 and J usage is TRBJ1-3; 7 nucleotides line up with TRBD1. This CDR3 contains 17 residues. Germline V lookup: CDR1 SGDLS, CDR2 YYNGEE. CDR3 sequence (DNA): TGTGCCAGCACCGTACGGGAGGGGGCCGACTCTGGAAACACCATATATTTT. Translating gives CASTVREGADSGNTIYF.

This rearrangement joins TRBV6-6 to TRBJ2-7; tentatively, D is TRBD2 (5 bases). V lost 5 bases and J lost 5, with 10 bases in between. The CDR3 length is 12 residues. Germline V gene sequence: CDR1 MNHNY, CDR2 SVGAGI (reference sequence). The CDR3 DNA reads as TGTGCCAGCAGTAGTAACGGGGACGAGCAGTACTTC. Encoded protein: CASSSNGDEQYF.

The V and J genes are TRBV12-3 or TRBV12-4 and TRBJ2-3; D ambiguous. Between the trimmed V and J ends, which lost 0 bases and 6 bases, there was a span of 7 bases. This CDR3 spans 13 amino acids. The chain's CDR3 is CASSLATWDTQYF. The DNA for the CDR3 is TGTGCCAGCAGTTTAGCGACGTGGGATACGCAGTATTTT.

The rearrangement uses TRBV5-1 and TRBJ1-1; D remains ambiguous. The CDR3 length is 15 residues. V was shortened by 5 bases and J by 0 bases, with 14 bases between the two germline ends. Germline loops: CDR1 SGHRS, CDR2 YFSETQ. The CDR3 region has the DNA TGCGCCAGCAGTTTGTATACGGAAATGAACACTGAAGCTTTCTTT. The encoded protein is CASSLYTEMNTEAFF.

The genes are TRBV7-9 and TRBJ2-7; the D gene is possibly TRBD1 (5 bases). Trimming removed 0 bases from V and 3 bases from J, with 6 bases in between. CDR3 length: 13 amino acids. CDR1 is SEHNR, CDR2 FQNEAQ, per germline (reference sequence). The CDR3 is CASSLADSYEQYF. The CDR3 nucleotides read TGTGCCAGCAGCTTAGCCGACAGCTACGAGCAGTACTTC.

The chain employs TRBV5-5 and TRBJ2-7; 7 bases align to TRBD2. Trimming at V came to 3 bases and at J to 1 base, leaving 10 bases not matched to a gene. There are 16 residues in the CDR3. Germline V lookup: CDR1 SGHKS, CDR2 YYEKEE (reference sequence). For the CDR3, the DNA is TGTGCCAGCAGCTCCCCCCACGGGGGGTTTTCCTACGAGCAGTACTTC. It translates to CASSSPHGGFSYEQYF. Complete variable domain (other parts from reference TRBV5-5 and TRBJ2-7): DAGVTQSPTHLIKTRGQQVTLRCSPISGHKSVSWYQQVLGQGPQFIFQYYEKEERGRGNFPDRFSARQFPNYSSELNVNALLLGDSALYLCASSSPHGGFSYEQYFGPGTRLTVT.

V usage is TRBV4-3 and J usage is TRBJ2-2, with 9 bases matching TRBD1. This CDR3 has 16 amino acids. The V gene end was trimmed by 0 bases and the J gene end by 6 bases; junction bases not matched to a gene: 5. CDR1 and CDR2 (germline): LGHNA, YSLEER. CDR3 coding DNA: TGCGCCAGCAGCCAAGATTGGAGACAGGGGGCCGGGGAGCTGTTTTTT. Protein: CASSQDWRQGAGELFF.

The chain joins TRBV5-6 to TRBJ2-7, with D tentatively TRBD2 (6 bases). This CDR3 comprises 14 residues. V gave up 6 bases and J gave up 3 bases, with 16 bases separating them. CDR1 SGHDT and CDR2 YYEEEE come from the germline V gene. The DNA of the CDR3 is TGTGCCAGCACCTATTATTTCGGGGGCTACGAGCAGTACTTC. It yields the protein CASTYYFGGYEQYF.

Only one count was recorded for this clonotype. The V gene is TRBV7-2, the J gene TRBJ1-1; 7 bases agree with TRBD1. V trimming: 5 bases; J trimming: 1 base; junction bases outside the gene matches: 7. Germline V CDR1 and CDR2: SGHTA, FQGNSA. The CDR3 contains 15 residues. In nucleotides, the CDR3 is TGTGCCAGCAGCACCAGGGGGGCGTCGAACACTGAAGCTTTCTTT. Encoded protein: CASSTRGASNTEAFF.

The J gene is TRBJ2-5, the V gene TRBV15, with 8 bases matching TRBD1. The CDR3 has 15 amino acids. V lost 6 bases and J lost 3; bases outside the gene matches: 9. Germline loops: CDR1 LNHNV, CDR2 YYDKDF (reference sequence). CDR3 region: CATRSPGQEKETQYF. CDR3 in DNA: TGTGCCACCAGAAGCCCGGGACAGGAGAAAGAGACCCAGTACTTC.

The V and J genes are TRBV15 and TRBJ2-5, with 8 positions matching TRBD2. V shed 8 bases, J shed 9 bases, and the junction held 17 bases outside the gene matches. CDR3 length: 15 amino acids. In germline, CDR1 is LNHNV, CDR2 YYDKDF (reference sequence). The CDR3 loop reads CATSGAGPPAGAQYF. The CDR3 DNA reads as TGTGCCACCTCTGGTGCGGGGCCACCAGCGGGGGCCCAGTACTTC.

The CDR3 DNA follows: TGTGCCAGCAGCTTTGGGCGGGTCGAGCAGTACTTC. The encoded protein is CASSFGRVEQYF. V and J are TRBV7-9 and TRBJ2-7, with a tentative D call TRBD2 (5 bases). V lost 3 bases, J lost 6 bases, and 9 bases lay in between. This CDR3 is 12 amino acids long. CDR1 SEHNR and CDR2 FQNEAQ come from the germline V gene (reference sequence).

The chain links TRBV19 to TRBJ2-2; D is uncertain. CDR3 length: 14 residues. Trimming left V 6 bases short and J 0 bases short, with 8 bases between. In germline, CDR1 is LNHDA, CDR2 SQIVND (reference sequence). The CDR3 region is CASRSDPNTGELFF. CDR3 coding DNA: TGTGCCAGTAGGAGCGATCCGAACACCGGGGAGCTGTTTTTT. Combining the CDR3 with reference TRBV19 and TRBJ2-2 gives the whole variable domain DGGITQSPKYLFRKEGQNVTLSCEQNLNHDAMYWYRQDPGQGLRLIYYSQIVNDFQKGDIAEGYSVSREKKESFPLTVTSAQKNPTAFYLCASRSDPNTGELFFGEGSRLTVL.

This chain links TRBV29-1 with TRBJ2-5; D gene unclear. In germline, CDR1 is SQVTM, CDR2 ANQGSEA. Trimming removed 0 bases at V and 5 bases at J, with 13 bases between. CDR3 length equals 14 residues. The CDR3 DNA reads TGCAGCGTTGAAGATTACACCTATGGGGAGACCCAGTACTTC. It translates to CSVEDYTYGETQYF.

In this sample, this clonotype turned up once. V and J are TRBV5-6 and TRBJ2-1, with a weak D call TRBD1 (5 bases). Germline lookup yields CDR1 SGHDT and CDR2 YYEEEE. The CDR3 has 13 amino acids. Trimming shortened V by 0 bases and J by 7 bases, and 8 bases separated the two germline ends. CDR3 nucleotide sequence: TGTGCCAGCAGCTTGGGTGGGGCAAATGAGCAGTTCTTC. Amino acids: CASSLGGANEQFF.

The rearrangement links TRBV6-2 or TRBV6-3 to TRBJ1-5; D unresolved. This CDR3 spans 13 amino acids. CDR1 MNHEY and CDR2 SVGEGT come from the germline V gene. Trimming stripped 5 bases from V and 5 bases from J, with 10 bases between. The CDR3 DNA follows: TGTGCCAGCAGTCCGACGGATTATCAGCCCCAGCATTTT. Amino acids: CASSPTDYQPQHF.

The chain joins TRBV14 to TRBJ2-1; 8 bases match TRBD2. The CDR3 contains 15 residues. CDR1 and CDR2 from the germline V gene are SGHDN and FVKESK. Germline trimming cut 6 bases from V and 2 bases from J; bases unmatched to any gene: 6. The CDR3 here is CASRIAGRPYNEQFF. The CDR3 region has the DNA TGTGCCAGCAGGATAGCGGGGCGTCCCTACAATGAGCAGTTCTTC. Using reference TRBV14 and TRBJ2-1 for the parts outside the CDR3, the full variable domain is EAGVTQFPSHSVIEKGQTVTLRCDPISGHDNLYWYRRVMGKEIKFLLHFVKESKQDESGMPNNRFLAERTGGTYSTLKVQPAELEDSGVYFCASRIAGRPYNEQFFGPGTRLTVL.

The chain couples TRBV20-1 to TRBJ1-2; TRBD1 matches 8 bases. Germline V lookup: CDR1 DFQATT, CDR2 SNEGSKA (reference sequence). Unmatched junction bases numbered 7, after V lost 0 bases and J lost 4 bases. The CDR3 loop spans 15 amino acids. CDR3 in DNA: TGCAGTGCTAGAGATCGGGGGGACAGGACCTATGGCTACACCTTC. Amino acid sequence: CSARDRGDRTYGYTF.